This T cell receptor beta chain derives from a study of blood T cells in healthy people across ages. Worth noting for this clonotype: The DNA is left out, because the CDR3 cannot be placed on it with certainty; the CDR3 is given as TCRdb lists it.

Each of the donors had roughly 9.3 milliliters of peripheral blood drawn into EDTA-treated Vacutainer tubes. Per sample, no less than 5 micrograms of total RNA were extracted. Germline lookup yields CDR1 DFQATT and CDR2 SNEGSKA (reference sequence). From its first to its last residue, the CDR3 has 17 amino acids. Primed by a sample-barcoded 5' primer and a J-beta primer mix, a second PCR proceeded for roughly 6 to 12 cycles. Through a template-switch adaptor with 12 random nucleotides, each cDNA molecule received a tag. TCRdb re-derived calls from the 5' RACE reads in MiXCR, one entry per CDR3 protein. In the table there are about 1.4 million distinct CDR3 sequences, approximately 60% of which are singletons.

The receptor comes from a man between 18 and 29 years old in good health. The V and J genes are TRBV20-1 and TRBJ2-1; the listed D gene, TRBD1, was not tested against the DNA. The sequenced sample consisted of blood. CDR3 sequence: CSAPGLERERSYNEQFF.